This TCR beta chain was captured in a study of naive and memory T cell subsets (dated by TCRdb to about 2017). With respect to the entire study: An open-source, UMI-based TCR alpha and beta sequencing pipeline was applied to sorted naive and memory peripheral blood T cell subsets. RNA was DNase-treated and reverse transcribed with TCR constant-region primers, mostly using SuperScript III. IgG serology results and the functional CMV T cell responses were in complete agreement.

The protocol used for the library was UMI-ligation and nested PCR. To cover both TRBC1 and TRBC2, the beta constant-region primer consisted of an equimolar mix of two oligonucleotides. Four rounds of PCR, combining the SP2 primer with nested alpha and beta constant-region primers, were used to amplify the ligated cDNA. T4 RNA ligase 1 ligated a single-stranded oligonucleotide carrying the SP2 primer and a 12-nucleotide UMI to the cDNA 3' end. The ligation reaction was kept at 16 degrees C for about 20-24 hours. To avoid over-amplification, PCR2 was usually performed as a SYBR Green qPCR and halted once a predetermined threshold was reached. All purifications after the first were performed with Agencourt AMPure XP magnetic beads. Library quantification was done by Qubit, followed by a TapeStation check on which the main peak was expected at around 650 bp. Pooled libraries were sequenced on an Illumina MiSeq using v2 2x251 paired-end kits, and typically about 0.95-2.3 million reads were obtained per sample. Each sample's library went into the pool at 4 to 5 nM, and about 4.5-7% PhiX was added to help with cluster recognition. As for the original processing: Using tag matching that tolerated one base-pair mismatch, Decombinator assigned V and J genes to FASTQ reads that had been processed by Demultiplexor. Collapsinator used UMIs to correct both sequencing errors and frequency errors arising from PCR heterogeneity. CDR3Translator translated TCRs and extracted CDR3s from the conserved cysteine to the FGXG phenylalanine, flagging non-productive sequences. Gini, Shannon entropy and inverse Simpson indices were calculated on repertoires subsampled to equal numbers of UMI-defined TCRs. Within the linear range, a power law was fitted to clonotype abundance distributions using maximum likelihood. When run on a single naive CD8 sample, MIGEC and the pipeline yielded similar UMI counts, similar unique TCR numbers and similar clonal distributions. One analysis removed from the naive repertoire any naive TCRs that were also found in any memory subset from the same donor. The repertoires were searched for 7,322 CMV-associated CDR3 sequences that had been compiled from VDJdb and a published dataset. TCRdb trimmed the raw reads at Q25, called clones with MiXCR and kept productive beta chains. CDR3 protein sequences are deduplicated, and each keeps its most common genes and DNA. The V and J calls shown here were made by TCRdb, not taken from the authors' results. For this sample there are more than 95,000 distinct CDR3 sequences; 13% to 15% appear just once. The ten biggest clones cover approximately 3% of the sample.

Trimming at the junction amounts to 2 bases on V and 7 bases on J, and the germline ends lie 9 bases apart. CDR1 and CDR2, looked up from the germline V gene, are ENHRY and SYGVKD. The CDR3 runs 14 amino acids, cysteine and phenylalanine included. Only CDR3 DNA is held: 42 bases, read in frame from base 1. There are many counts of this clonotype. The antigen this receptor binds is unknown. The input lacks base qualities; no much larger clone sits a single base away. Paper-wide results and their limitations: Naive repertoires, especially CD8, contained a few larger clonotypes, possibly memory cells re-expressing CD45RA. Single alpha or beta chain sequences, rather than paired alpha/beta receptors, were used to define clonotypes. RNA-based TCR counts may be influenced by expression changes linked to T cell activation and differentiation. The repertoire findings for the naive and memory subsets could not be validated against a ground truth, as none was available. A power law was followed by TCR abundance, with an exponent that differed between naive and memory subsets but was consistent across the three individuals. In both CD4 and CD8 cells, the Gini index increased while Shannon and inverse Simpson diversity decreased from naive through CM, EM and EMRA. After error correction, over 90% of naive TCR sequences appeared only once, giving much steeper abundance distributions than memory subsets.

TCR alpha and beta chain libraries were amplified separately from the second PCR step onward. To determine each donor's CMV status, fresh PBMCs were stimulated overnight with CMV viral lysate, and IFNgamma production from CD4+ T cells was then assessed. Miltenyi beads were used first to positively select CD4 T cells, and CD8 T cells were then positively selected from the CD4-negative fraction. Cells were stained for CD3, CD4, CD8, CD45RA, CD27 and a live/dead dye and were sorted on a BD Aria II into four subsets based on CD45RA and CD27. Blood was obtained from a few healthy volunteers, and the blood from each volunteer was fractionated into CD4 and CD8 T cells and subsequently into four differentiation subsets. About 0.11 L of peripheral blood was drawn per donor, and PBMC were isolated by Ficoll-Paque PLUS density-gradient centrifugation. After sorting, cells were lysed in RLT buffer, RNA was extracted using a Qiagen RNeasy kit, and the extracted RNA was stored at -80 degrees C.

The sequencing sample was made of naive CD8+ T cells from blood. Read against the paper, the sample's cell subset or site label means: naive T cells, CD45RA high CD27+. The source is a human donor in good health. Here the chain combines TRBV10-3 and TRBJ1-6; no confident D gene assignment can be made. Here is the DNA: TGTGCCATCAGTGAGCTAGGGCTGAATTCACCCCTCCACTTT. It encodes CAISELGLNSPLHF.